The 22 T cell receptor beta chains reported below all come from one sample, sequenced in a study of control samples from healthy donors and cancer patients. Clones were sequenced by immunoSEQ multiplex PCR, and TCRdb holds only the in-frame ones, with some missing. Of around 130,000 clones listed, around 93% are singletons. Sequencing was performed on blood. The receptor set was obtained from a man aged 18 to 29 in good health.

The chain combines TRBV6-5 with TRBJ1-2; 7 bases line up with TRBD1. Looked up from germline, CDR1 is MNHEY and CDR2 is SVGAGI. With 0 bases clipped from V and 6 bases from J, the junction kept 4 bases outside the gene matches. The CDR3 covers 14 residues. This CDR3 is CASSYSTGRDGYTF. CDR3 in DNA: TGTGCCAGCAGTTACTCGACAGGGCGGGATGGCTACACCTTC.

This rearrangement joins TRBV6-5 to TRBJ1-1; tentatively, D is TRBD1 (6 bases). Trimming took off 0 bases at V and 0 bases at J, with 8 bases between the two ends. The CDR3 loop spans 15 amino acids. CDR1 and CDR2 from the germline V gene are MNHEY and SVGAGI. The CDR3 is CASSYSQGMNTEAFF. The CDR3 DNA reads as TGTGCCAGCAGTTACTCTCAGGGGATGAACACTGAAGCTTTCTTT.

The chain uses TRBV12-5 and TRBJ2-3; 7 bases agree with TRBD2. Germline trimming cut 5 bases from V and 2 bases from J; bases unmatched to any gene: 13. Germline lookup yields CDR1 LGHNT and CDR2 FRNRAP. The CDR3 contains 17 residues. CDR3 protein: CASGIPGRDLLTDTQYF. As DNA, the CDR3 is TGTGCTAGTGGTATCCCTGGGAGGGACCTACTCACAGATACGCAGTATTTT.

J is TRBJ1-6 and V is TRBV30; D is undetermined. Germline V CDR1 and CDR2: GTSNPN, SVGIG (reference sequence). The CDR3 is made up of 14 amino acids. Trimming left V 3 bases short and J 8 bases short, with 14 bases between. The CDR3 loop reads CAWSQRQEHSPLHF. CDR3 coding DNA: TGTGCCTGGAGCCAGAGGCAGGAGCATTCACCCCTCCACTTT.

The rearrangement joins TRBV19 to TRBJ2-1, with D perhaps TRBD1 (5 bases). The ends were cut back, 8 bases at V and 7 bases at J, with 9 bases in the middle. Germline values: CDR1 LNHDA, CDR2 SQIVND (reference sequence). The CDR3 totals 11 residues. The CDR3 loop is CASLQANEQFF. CDR3 coding DNA: TGTGCCAGTCTACAGGCTAATGAGCAGTTCTTC.

V gene TRBV6-5 combines with J gene TRBJ2-1, with TRBD2 matching over 10 bases. Germline trimming cut 5 bases from V and 2 bases from J; bases unmatched to any gene: 3. This CDR3 region has 15 residues. Germline V gives CDR1 MNHEY, CDR2 SVGAGI. For the CDR3, the DNA is TGTGCCAGCAGTCATAGCGGGGGGACCTACAATGAGCAGTTCTTC. Protein product: CASSHSGGTYNEQFF.

The chain's CDR3 is CASSPLQTPNTEAFF. The CDR3 DNA is TGTGCCAGCAGTCCCCTGCAGACACCGAACACTGAAGCTTTCTTT. The chain links TRBV27 to TRBJ1-1; D ambiguous. Trimming removed 5 bases at V and 1 base at J, with 14 bases between. Germline values: CDR1 MNHEY, CDR2 SMNVEV (reference sequence). The CDR3 runs to 15 residues.

The rearrangement uses TRBV5-8 and TRBJ2-7, with D uncertain. The CDR3 is 14 residues long. The ends were cut back, 2 bases at V and 2 bases at J, with 11 bases in the middle. The germline V gene encodes CDR1 SGHTS and CDR2 YDEGEE. CDR3 region: CASSFTPATYEQYF. CDR3 DNA: TGTGCCAGCAGCTTCACGCCGGCTACCTACGAGCAGTACTTC.

The chain links TRBV6-5 to TRBJ1-1, with 8 positions matching TRBD1. This CDR3 region has 16 residues. The germline CDR1 and CDR2 sequences are MNHEY and SVGAGI. J gave up 4 bases and V 0 bases, and 7 bases lay outside the gene matches. DNA for the CDR3: TGTGCCAGCAGTTACTCCGGACAGGGCCCCCTCACTGAAGCTTTCTTT. This sequence encodes CASSYSGQGPLTEAFF.

This chain joins TRBV19 and TRBJ1-4, with 9 bases identical to TRBD1. The CDR3 totals 14 residues. In germline, CDR1 is LNHDA, CDR2 SQIVND (reference sequence). The junction had 9 bases not matched to a gene; V was cut back by 8 bases and J by 8 bases. CDR3 loop: CASATGGIREKLFF. In nucleotides, the CDR3 is TGTGCCAGTGCGACAGGGGGAATCCGAGAAAAACTGTTTTTT.

This chain uses TRBV19 with TRBJ1-4; perhaps TRBD1 as D (6 bases). V was clipped by 3 bases and J by 5 bases, with 10 bases between them. Germline CDR1 and CDR2: LNHDA and SQIVND (reference sequence). CDR3 length: 14 amino acids. The CDR3 coding sequence is TGTGCCAGTAGTATCAGGGGCAGGAATGAAAAACTGTTTTTT. This translates into CASSIRGRNEKLFF.

This clone has only one observation. The rearrangement joins TRBV6-5 to TRBJ2-1, with D perhaps matching TRBD2 (5 bases). Deletions cut 5 bases from V and 6 bases from J, with 8 bases between. This CDR3 region has 12 residues. Germline V lookup: CDR1 MNHEY, CDR2 SVGAGI. In DNA, the CDR3 is TGTGCCAGCAGTCTAAGCGGCAATGAGCAGTTCTTC. Encoded protein: CASSLSGNEQFF.

V is TRBV11-2 and J is TRBJ1-1; D ambiguous. The ends were cut back, 5 bases at V and 1 base at J, with 8 bases in the middle. This CDR3 has 13 amino acids. Germline lookup yields CDR1 SGHAT and CDR2 FQNNGV. The CDR3 is CASSPSSNTEAFF. The CDR3 DNA sequence: TGTGCCAGCAGCCCCTCCTCGAACACTGAAGCTTTCTTT.

The chain combines TRBV7-7 with TRBJ1-4; 11 positions match TRBD1. This CDR3 comprises 15 residues. V was pared by 5 bases and J by 7 bases, with 6 bases of the junction left unmatched. Germline CDR1 is SSHAT and CDR2 is FNYEAQ (reference sequence). The CDR3 reads CASSPRTGGGEKLFF. The CDR3 DNA reads TGTGCCAGCAGCCCTCGGACAGGGGGCGGTGAAAAACTGTTTTTT.

The rearrangement joins TRBV6-5 to TRBJ2-3, with 8 bases that match TRBD1. The trim removed 6 bases at V and 0 bases at J, leaving 5 bases unmatched. Germline V gene sequence: CDR1 MNHEY, CDR2 SVGAGI. CDR3 size: 15 residues. The CDR3 is CASSPGQGSTDTQYF. The CDR3 DNA reads TGTGCCAGCAGCCCCGGACAGGGCAGCACAGATACGCAGTATTTT.

This clone was seen once. The gene calls are TRBV6-4 and TRBJ2-2; D gene unclear. This CDR3 has 13 amino acids. Germline CDR1 MRHNA, CDR2 SNTAGT. Trimming took 5 bases from V and 0 from J, leaving 4 bases between them. Here the CDR3 DNA reads TGTGCCAGCAGTCGAACGAACACCGGGGAGCTGTTTTTT. Its protein product is CASSRTNTGELFF.

The chain has TRBV6-5 and TRBJ2-7; tentative D call: TRBD2 (5 bases). Trimming took off 6 bases at V and 0 bases at J, with 12 bases between the two ends. CDR3 length: 14 residues. The germline V gene encodes CDR1 MNHEY and CDR2 SVGAGI. The CDR3 protein is CASSRRGRSYEQYF. The DNA for the CDR3 is TGTGCCAGCAGCCGCCGGGGTCGCTCCTACGAGCAGTACTTC.

V usage is TRBV20-1 and J usage is TRBJ1-5, with D possibly matching TRBD1 (5 bases). The CDR3 is 15 amino acids. Germline V gives CDR1 DFQATT, CDR2 SNEGSKA (reference sequence). Trimming cost V 3 bases and J 3 bases, with 15 bases left between them. The CDR3 DNA reads TGCAGTGCTAGTACCCCCGGACACACCAATCAGCCCCAGCATTTT. Translation: CSASTPGHTNQPQHF.

The gene calls are TRBV7-9 and TRBJ1-1, with D uncertain. V was shortened by 0 bases and J by 4 bases, with 18 bases between the two germline ends. The CDR3 runs 17 residues. Per germline, CDR1 SEHNR and CDR2 FQNEAQ (reference sequence). The CDR3 loop reads CASSLALGRPLGTEAFF. The CDR3, as DNA: TGTGCCAGCAGCTTAGCGTTGGGCAGACCGCTGGGCACTGAAGCTTTCTTT.

The chain uses TRBV2 and TRBJ1-6; D not resolved. Germline CDR1 and CDR2: SNHLY and FYNNEI. Trimming took off 4 bases at V and 5 bases at J, with 15 bases between the two ends. This CDR3 spans 16 amino acids. The CDR3 DNA sequence: TGTGCCAGCAGTGGTTCTTCGGACGCAAATAATTCACCCCTCCACTTT. This translates into CASSGSSDANNSPLHF. Full variable domain (missing parts from reference TRBV2 and TRBJ1-6): EPEVTQTPSHQVTQMGQEVILRCVPISNHLYFYWYRQILGQKVEFLVSFYNNEISEKSEIFDDQFSVERPDGSNFTLKIRSTKLEDSAMYFCASSGSSDANNSPLHFGNGTRLTVT.

The chain joins TRBV30 to TRBJ2-3; the D gene is possibly TRBD2 (5 bases). The germline V and J ends were trimmed by 1 base and 1 base, with 15 bases remaining between them. The CDR3 totals 16 residues. Germline CDR1 and CDR2: GTSNPN and SVGIG (reference sequence). CDR3 in amino acids: CAWSGGKKSGTDTQYF. In DNA, the CDR3 is TGTGCCTGGAGTGGAGGGAAAAAAAGTGGCACAGATACGCAGTATTTT.

This chain connects TRBV18 to TRBJ2-7, with 8 bases matching TRBD2. The CDR3 totals 17 residues. Per the germline V gene, CDR1 is KGHSH and CDR2 is LQKENI. With V trimmed by 4 bases and J by 2 bases, 13 bases remained unmatched. CDR3 in DNA: TGTGCCAGCTCACAAGGTCTACGCGGGGGGAGTCCCTACGAGCAGTACTTC. Amino acids: CASSQGLRGGSPYEQYF.